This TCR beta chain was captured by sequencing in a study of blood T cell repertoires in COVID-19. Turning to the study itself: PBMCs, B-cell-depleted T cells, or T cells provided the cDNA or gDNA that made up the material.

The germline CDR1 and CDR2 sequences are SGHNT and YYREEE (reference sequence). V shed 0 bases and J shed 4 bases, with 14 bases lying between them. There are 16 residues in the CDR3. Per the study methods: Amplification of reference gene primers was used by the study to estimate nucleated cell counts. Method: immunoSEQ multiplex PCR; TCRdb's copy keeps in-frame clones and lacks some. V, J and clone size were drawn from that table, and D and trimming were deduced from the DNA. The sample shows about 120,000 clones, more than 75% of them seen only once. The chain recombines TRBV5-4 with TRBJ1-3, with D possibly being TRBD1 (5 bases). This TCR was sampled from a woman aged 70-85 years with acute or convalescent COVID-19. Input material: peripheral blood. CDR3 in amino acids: CASSLGGTGAGNTIYF. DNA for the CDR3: TGTGCCAGCAGCTTGGGGGGGACTGGAGCCGGAAACACCATATATTTT. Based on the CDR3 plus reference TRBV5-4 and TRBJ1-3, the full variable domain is ETGVTQSPTHLIKTRGQQVTLRCSSQSGHNTVSWYQQALGQGPQFIFQYYREEENGRGNFPPRFSGLQFPNYSSELNVNALELDDSALYLCASSLGGTGAGNTIYFGEGSWLTVV.